Here is one TCR beta chain with its context. The sample comes from a study of CD8 T cells in ankylosing spondylitis. TCRdb re-analysed the 5' RACE reads in MiXCR, keeping a single row per CDR3 protein. The sample comprises about 36,000 distinct CDR3 sequences, around 10% of which are singletons, and 20% to 25% rests with the top ten. The V and J ends lost 3 bases and 7 bases, in that order; junction bases with no gene match: 10. Germline CDR1 and CDR2: ENHRY and SYGVKD. The CDR3 consists of 15 residues. The rearrangement joins TRBV10-3 to TRBJ1-1, with 8 nucleotides matching TRBD1. This receptor was taken from a male donor with ankylosing spondylitis. Sequenced: synovial fluid, either unsorted or a sorted T cell fraction (not recorded which). CDR3 coding DNA: TGTGCCATCAGTGAATCGGACAGGGAGTACATTGAAGCTTTCTTT. It translates to CAISESDREYIEAFF.